A selection of T cell receptor beta chains follows, all from one sample in a study of blood T cell repertoires in COVID-19. Generated by immunoSEQ multiplex PCR, the TCRdb table keeps only in-frame clones and is missing some. Of under 200,000 clones listed, 80% to 90% were seen once; the top ten hold 3% to 4.5%. The sample consisted of peripheral blood. Receptor source: a man aged 18 to 29 with active or convalescent COVID-19. Each CDR3 is given with its conserved first and last residue. The D gene is left open where the match is weak. Size values are once, few and many counts, or a class for expanded clones, and some rows have none.

abundance: NA
v_gene: TRBV7-8
j_gene: TRBJ2-1
d_gene: TRBD1
CDR3aa: CASSVDRVNEQFF
CDR3nt: TGTGCCAGCAGCGTAGACAGGGTCAATGAGCAGTTCTTC

abundance: NA
v_gene: TRBV18
j_gene: TRBJ1-2
d_gene: NA
CDR3aa: CASSPRGNYGYTF
CDR3nt: TGTGCCAGCTCACCAAGGGGAAACTATGGCTACACCTTC

abundance: NA
v_gene: TRBV11-3
j_gene: TRBJ2-3
d_gene: TRBD2
CDR3aa: CASSLDTSGIADTQYF
CDR3nt: TGTGCCAGCAGCTTAGATACTAGCGGGATAGCAGATACGCAGTATTTT

abundance: NA
v_gene: TRBV7-9
j_gene: TRBJ2-5
d_gene: NA
CDR3aa: CASSSRGGILQETQYF
CDR3nt: TGTGCCAGCAGCTCGCGCGGAGGGATTCTACAAGAGACCCAGTACTTC

abundance: few
v_gene: TRBV6-5
j_gene: TRBJ1-1
d_gene: NA
CDR3aa: CASSLQSNTEAFF
CDR3nt: TGTGCCAGCAGTTTGCAGTCGAACACTGAAGCTTTCTTT

abundance: NA
v_gene: TRBV5-1
j_gene: TRBJ2-1
d_gene: TRBD1
CDR3aa: CASSLDRGLQGEQFF
CDR3nt: TGCGCCAGCAGCTTGGACAGGGGTCTTCAAGGAGAGCAGTTCTTC

abundance: NA
v_gene: TRBV7-2
j_gene: TRBJ2-4
d_gene: TRBD1
CDR3aa: CASSLTGTKNIQYF
CDR3nt: TGTGCCAGCAGCTTGACAGGGACCAAAAACATTCAGTACTTC

abundance: NA
v_gene: TRBV27
j_gene: TRBJ1-5
d_gene: TRBD1
CDR3aa: CASSPTGRNQPQHF
CDR3nt: TGTGCCAGCAGTCCGACAGGGCGGAATCAGCCCCAGCATTTT

abundance: NA
v_gene: TRBV11-3
j_gene: TRBJ1-2
d_gene: NA
CDR3aa: CASSRTLLGEGEGYTF
CDR3nt: TGTGCCAGCAGCCGAACTCTCTTGGGGGAGGGAGAAGGCTACACCTTC

abundance: NA
v_gene: TRBV24-1
j_gene: TRBJ1-5
d_gene: NA
CDR3aa: CATSDYYSNQPQHF
CDR3nt: TGTGCCACCAGTGATTATTATAGCAATCAGCCCCAGCATTTT

abundance: NA
v_gene: TRBV6-5
j_gene: TRBJ2-7
d_gene: NA
CDR3aa: CASSHLEDGDEQYF
CDR3nt: TGTGCCAGCAGCCACCTGGAGGACGGCGACGAGCAGTACTTC

abundance: NA
v_gene: TRBV28
j_gene: TRBJ2-6
d_gene: NA
CDR3aa: CASSQLGAASGANVLTF
CDR3nt: TGTGCCAGCAGCCAGTTGGGGGCCGCATCTGGGGCCAACGTCCTGACTTTC

abundance: once
v_gene: TRBV2
j_gene: TRBJ1-1
d_gene: NA
CDR3aa: CASSVTGFEAFF
CDR3nt: TGTGCCAGCAGTGTCACAGGGTTTGAAGCTTTCTTT

abundance: NA
v_gene: TRBV7-9
j_gene: TRBJ1-1
d_gene: TRBD1
CDR3aa: CASSPVGAGGTEAFF
CDR3nt: TGTGCCAGCAGCCCGGTCGGAGCAGGGGGGACTGAAGCTTTCTTT

abundance: NA
v_gene: TRBV30
j_gene: TRBJ2-3
d_gene: TRBD2
CDR3aa: CAWSVAGAVSGRAPPSDTQYF
CDR3nt: TGTGCCTGGAGTGTTGCGGGGGCGGTGAGCGGGAGGGCTCCTCCCTCAGATACGCAGTATTTT

abundance: NA
v_gene: TRBV6-5
j_gene: TRBJ1-3
d_gene: NA
CDR3aa: CASNADRSSGNTIYF
CDR3nt: TGTGCCAGCAATGCGGACAGAAGCTCTGGAAACACCATATATTTT

abundance: NA
v_gene: TRBV7-2
j_gene: TRBJ1-5
d_gene: TRBD1
CDR3aa: CASSLPGQGQPQHF
CDR3nt: TGTGCCAGCAGCCTGCCGGGACAGGGACAGCCCCAGCATTTT

abundance: NA
v_gene: TRBV20-1
j_gene: TRBJ1-2
d_gene: NA
CDR3aa: CSASPEEGYTF
CDR3nt: TGCAGTGCTAGTCCCGAAGAGGGCTACACCTTC

abundance: NA
v_gene: TRBV29-1
j_gene: TRBJ1-1
d_gene: NA
CDR3aa: CSVGWAGITEAFF
CDR3nt: TGCAGCGTTGGATGGGCAGGGATCACTGAAGCTTTCTTT

abundance: NA
v_gene: TRBV25-1
j_gene: TRBJ1-2
d_gene: NA
CDR3aa: CASSDQTAVFYGYTF
CDR3nt: TGTGCCAGCTCGGACCAGACAGCCGTCTTCTATGGCTACACCTTC

abundance: NA
v_gene: TRBV25-1
j_gene: TRBJ2-2
d_gene: NA
CDR3aa: CASISSEFTGELFF
CDR3nt: TGTGCCAGCATTAGTTCCGAATTTACCGGGGAGCTGTTTTTT

abundance: once
v_gene: TRBV3-1/TRBV3-2
j_gene: TRBJ1-2
d_gene: NA
CDR3aa: CASSQDLGVYYGYTF
CDR3nt: TGTGCCAGCAGCCAAGATCTAGGCGTTTACTATGGCTACACCTTC

abundance: NA
v_gene: TRBV5-6
j_gene: TRBJ2-5
d_gene: NA
CDR3aa: CASSFGRPEGTQYF
CDR3nt: TGTGCCAGCAGCTTCGGCCGACCCGAGGGGACCCAGTACTTC

abundance: NA
v_gene: TRBV2
j_gene: TRBJ1-2
d_gene: NA
CDR3aa: CASSETGNYGYTF
CDR3nt: TGTGCCAGCAGTGAGACGGGGAACTATGGCTACACCTTC